This paragraph reports one TCR beta chain. This sample was included in a study of blood T cell repertoires in COVID-19. Study overall: The samples span acute and convalescent COVID-19 from the United States, Italy and Spain.

Methods used by the authors: Reference gene primer amplification gave estimated nucleated cell counts. Generated by immunoSEQ multiplex PCR, the TCRdb table keeps only in-frame clones and is missing some. V, J and clone size derive from that table, while D and trimming were established from the DNA sequence. This repertoire shows around 250,000 clones, 80% to 90% found once; its top ten account for more than 8.5%. The CDR3 loop spans 15 amino acids. J was trimmed by 5 bases and V by 4 bases; bases with no gene match: 5. Germline values: CDR1 MNHEY, CDR2 SVGAGI. Sample: peripheral blood. This sequence was found in a woman in her 70s with COVID-19, enrolled during active disease. The chain joins TRBV6-5 to TRBJ2-5; 12 nucleotides match TRBD2. The DNA for the CDR3 is TGTGCCAGCAGTTCTAGCGGGAGGGCCTGGGAGACCCAGTACTTC. This gives the protein CASSSSGRAWETQYF.